This T cell receptor (beta chain) was observed in a study of Graves' ophthalmopathy and Graves' hyperthyroidism (dated by TCRdb to between 2018 and 2020). About the investigation overall: Hyperthyroidism was defined as stable when no progression to ophthalmopathy occurred within 18 months of follow-up. To explore V-J signatures that distinguish ophthalmopathy from hyperthyroidism, a discovery set of about a hundred patients was enrolled, made up of 43 with ophthalmopathy and some 58 with stable hyperthyroidism. In total, under 150 blood samples were TCR-sequenced: approximately 40 ophthalmopathy, some 75 hyperthyroidism and approximately 17 hyperthyroidism-to-ophthalmopathy patients. Following sampling, methimazole starting at 30 mg daily was administered to hyperthyroidism patients, and high-dose intravenous methylprednisolone was administered to ophthalmopathy patients. In more than five hyperthyroidism patients, T-cell repertoires of thyroid tissue and blood were compared. TCR beta repertoire signatures were used to distinguish Graves' ophthalmopathy from Graves' hyperthyroidism and to predict progression to ophthalmopathy. The independent validation cohort included approximately 19 hyperthyroidism patients plus 17 patients who later progressed from hyperthyroidism to ophthalmopathy. Paper-wide results and their limitations: In cross-validation, the 13-signature model distinguished ophthalmopathy from stable hyperthyroidism with around 90% sensitivity and about 81% specificity, while in the test set the corresponding values were roughly 80% and 75%. No statistical method was used to set the sample size in advance, and the investigators knew which group each participant was assigned to. Among expanded thyroid clonotypes with frequency above 0.001, most also showed up in blood, which suggests that blood repertoires may reflect the thyroid immune response. In validation, the model predicted ophthalmopathy progression with about 64% sensitivity and roughly 72% specificity; eleven to twelve predicted patients were CT-confirmed with GO in a median of 6.5 months.

Patients with hyperthyroidism were aged 18 to 65 years, had been newly diagnosed, and had a disease duration of less than 2 months. Patients with other autoimmune diseases, uncontrolled infections, pregnancy or lactation were excluded. Clinical symptoms, serum thyroxine, TRAb, thyroid ultrasound and orbital computed tomography formed the basis of the diagnosis. Total RNA was extracted with Trizol reagent and quality-checked on an Agilent 2100 Bioanalyzer. The CDR3 has 15 amino acids, counting the end cysteine and phenylalanine. The DNA shown is the 45-base CDR3, in frame from base 1. V loses 6 bases, J loses 5 bases, and the germline ends lie 19 bases apart. For repertoire sequencing, TCR beta CDR3 regions were amplified from RNA transcripts. A first-round RT-PCR used HTBI primers with the Qiagen OneStep RT-PCR kit, followed by a second-round multiplex PCR, size selection and purification. Libraries were sequenced paired-end with 100 bp reads on an Illumina HiSeq2000. As for how the authors treated the data: SOAPnuke was used to process the reads, throwing out any read that had adapters, had uncalled bases, had a mean Phred below 15, or lacked an exact constant-primer or identifier match. COPE v1.2.5 was used to merge high-quality paired reads. Unique nucleotide sequences were defined as clonotypes and aligned to IMGT TRB V, D and J references using MiTCR v1.1. Analysis was restricted to V-J combinations with a frequency above 0.0001, which covered roughly 99% of repertoires. For each V-J combination, a TCR clonal expansion and chaos score was defined as F50 clonal expansion divided by the chaos observed in the TCRdist matrix. Welch's t-statistics and random forest were used to reduce the features to 10 to 15 V-J combinations, which were then used as input to a naive Bayes classifier. The Morisita-Horn index was used to measure how similar the thyroid and blood repertoires were. TCRdb took the public reads, trimmed them with fastp at Q25, ran MiXCR for clone calling and kept in-frame beta chains. Each entry merges the rows of one CDR3 protein and shows their most common DNA and genes. The V and J calls follow TCRdb's processing rather than the paper's. The sample table holds about 500,000 distinct CDR3 sequences, of which about two fifths were seen once. Jointly, the top ten make up 4% to 5% of the sample.

This clonotype was seen at least ten times. Its antigen remains undetermined. Base-call qualities are not available, and no considerably larger clone is one nucleotide away. Material for sequencing was peripheral blood or thyroid tissue (not recorded which). This sequence uses TRBV12-3 or TRBV12-4 and TRBJ1-2, with a tentative D gene TRBD1 over 6 matching bases. The receptor was derived from an adult man with Graves' hyperthyroidism. The CDR3 region has the sequence CASRRGAGAQYGYTF. Here is the DNA: TGTGCCAGCAGAAGGGGGGCAGGGGCGCAGTATGGCTACACCTTC.